One sample yielded the 8 T cell receptor beta chains listed below, sequenced in a study of T cells in localized non-small cell lung cancer. Clones were read by immunoSEQ multiplex PCR, and TCRdb kept only the in-frame ones, dropping some. The sample has about 23,000 clones, about 89% seen once; the top ten hold 13%. Sequenced material: peripheral blood, taken before any cancer treatment. The receptors were gathered from a male donor aged 60 or over with stage I lung adenocarcinoma.

V and J are TRBV7-2 and TRBJ2-1; a possible D gene is TRBD2 (5 bases). The CDR3 consists of 15 residues. CDR1 and CDR2 from the germline V gene are SGHTA and FQGNSA. The V end lost 6 bases, the J end lost 0 bases, and 12 bases lay between the germline ends. The CDR3: CASSPRGPSYNEQFF. Here the CDR3 DNA reads TGTGCCAGCAGTCCCCGAGGGCCCTCCTACAATGAGCAGTTCTTC.

The chain carries TRBV29-1 and TRBJ2-3; 13 bases are a match to TRBD2. The germline V gene encodes CDR1 SQVTM and CDR2 ANQGSEA. CDR3 length equals 21 residues. J lost 0 bases, V lost 7 bases, and 22 bases had no gene match. The CDR3 sequence: CSEWRLPGTSGILASTDTQYF. CDR3 coding DNA: TGCAGCGAATGGAGATTACCCGGGACTAGCGGGATCTTGGCCAGCACAGATACGCAGTATTTT.

The chain combines TRBV27 with TRBJ2-7; maybe TRBD1 (6 bases). The germline gives CDR1 MNHEY, CDR2 SMNVEV (reference sequence). The CDR3 is 15 amino acids. Trimming stripped 2 bases from V and 2 bases from J, with 13 bases between. The chain's CDR3 is CASSLRDTGPYEQYF. CDR3 sequence (DNA): TGTGCCAGCAGTTTACGGGACACAGGCCCCTACGAGCAGTACTTC.

The rearrangement uses TRBV6-7 and TRBJ1-6; a weak D match, TRBD1 (6 bases). TRBV6-7 belongs to the ORF category, with a function that is uncertain. This CDR3 spans 16 amino acids. V gave up 4 bases and J gave up 9 bases, with 19 bases separating them. CDR3: CASSSYPGGGLSPLHF. The DNA of the CDR3 is TGTGCCAGCAGTTCGTATCCGGGGGGGGGCCTTTCACCCCTCCACTTT.

The chain couples TRBV4-3 to TRBJ2-1; D is unclear. CDR3 size: 15 residues. The germline V and J ends were trimmed by 2 bases and 0 bases, with 8 bases remaining between them. Germline CDR1 LGHNA, CDR2 YSLEER. For the CDR3, the DNA is TGCGCCAGCAGCCAAAGCCGGAGCTCCTACAATGAGCAGTTCTTC. The encoded protein is CASSQSRSSYNEQFF.

This sequence joins TRBV9 and TRBJ1-3; no reliable D call. CDR3 length: 16 residues. Trimming removed 4 bases from V and 1 base from J, with 15 bases in between. Looked up from germline, CDR1 is SGDLS and CDR2 is YYNGEE. The CDR3 reads CASSPGPLFSGNTIYF. CDR3 coding DNA: TGTGCCAGCAGCCCCGGACCCCTTTTTTCTGGAAACACCATATATTTT.

In this sample, this clone turned up once. The chain joins TRBV6-5 to TRBJ2-7, with 9 positions matching TRBD2. Germline values: CDR1 MNHEY, CDR2 SVGAGI. This CDR3 is built from 16 residues. Trimming cost V 0 bases and J 3 bases; bases outside gene matches: 6. CDR3 in amino acids: CASSYSDSGRIYEQYF. DNA of the CDR3: TGTGCCAGCAGTTACTCGGATAGCGGGAGAATCTACGAGCAGTACTTC.

This clone was seen once. The rearrangement joins TRBV19 to TRBJ2-3; 8 nucleotides match TRBD2. The CDR3 sequence is 15 residues long. V gave up 10 bases and J gave up 2 bases; unmatched junction bases: 11. Germline V lookup: CDR1 LNHDA, CDR2 SQIVND (reference sequence). The CDR3 reads CATTGLGGPTDTQYF. The CDR3 coding sequence is TGTGCCACCACGGGACTAGGAGGTCCCACAGATACGCAGTATTTT.